This TCR beta chain stems from a study of Ad26.COV2.S vaccination and SARS-CoV-2 variants. Study observations and caveats: Ad26.COV2.S recipients had broader spike-specific TCRs (P = 0.0014). Reportedly, spike-specific CD8+ and CD4+ T cell responses achieved substantial breadth once vaccination had taken place. Comparable non-spike TCR breadth was observed in vaccine and placebo recipients. Analyses of TCR breadth and depth may have underestimated total T cell responses.

Trimming pared 0 bases from V and 4 bases from J, leaving 15 bases between. The germline CDR1 and CDR2 sequences are GTSNPN and SVGIG (reference sequence). This CDR3 comprises 15 residues. Assay used: immunoSEQ multiplex PCR; TCRdb lists only in-frame clones, some missing. The profile shows over 110,000 clones, about nine tenths of them singletons. This clone has more than one count but fewer than ten. What it recognizes is unknown. The chain couples TRBV30 to TRBJ1-2; weak D call: TRBD1 (6 bases). This specimen consisted of peripheral blood, obtained after recovery from COVID-19. The TCR originated in a human donor who had recovered from COVID-19. For the CDR3, the DNA is TGTGCCTGGAGTGTAGGCGGGGGCAATGGCTATGGCTACACCTTC. It codes for CAWSVGGGNGYGYTF.